This TCR beta chain was found in a study of T cell responses to AZD1222 COVID-19 vaccine. Study-wide results and caveats: Only five or six AZD1222 recipients tested seropositive at baseline.

Germline CDR1 is KGHSH and CDR2 is LQKENI. The CDR3 totals 15 residues. With V trimmed by 4 bases and J by 4 bases, 7 bases remained unmatched. With respect to this clone: Its antigen is not identified.

The method was immunoSEQ multiplex PCR; TCRdb's version includes in-frame clones alone and lacks a portion of them. The table shows approximately 74,000 clones, with around 78% occurring only once. This receptor was obtained from an adult who received the AZD1222 COVID-19 vaccine. The input for sequencing was peripheral blood, taken 28 days after the second AZD1222 dose. The chain is built from TRBV18 and TRBJ2-1, with 7 bases that match TRBD1. The DNA for the CDR3 is TGTGCCAGCTCACGACCGGGACAGAAATACAATGAGCAGTTCTTC. It specifies CASSRPGQKYNEQFF.